Shown below are 17 T cell receptor beta chains from a single sample sequenced in a study of T cell repertoires in cytomegalovirus infection. From the reads, TCRdb called clonotypes with MiXCR, one entry per CDR3 protein. The data hold 300,000 to 400,000 distinct CDR3 sequences, with just under 30% observed a single time. These receptors are not linked to any known antigen. The source was cultured PBMCs, collected from culture after CMV antigen stimulation. These TCRs come from a human donor in good health (CMV status not recorded). Some clones in this sample may be carry-over from other donors' samples.

The chain carries TRBV10-2 and TRBJ2-3; D tentatively fits TRBD1 or TRBD2 (5 bases each). Germline CDR1 WSHSY, CDR2 SAAADI. V gave up 7 bases and J gave up 6 bases, with 17 bases separating them. This CDR3 comprises 14 residues. CDR3 nucleotides: TGCGCCAGCAAGGGATCGGGGCAGTGGGATACGCAGTATTTT. Residues: CASKGSGQWDTQYF.

The chain joins TRBV29-1 to TRBJ2-3, with 14 bases matching TRBD2. The V gene end was trimmed by 6 bases and the J gene end by 1 base; junction bases not matched to a gene: 15. The CDR3 length is 19 residues. Germline V gene data show CDR1 as SQVTM and CDR2 as ANQGSEA. For the CDR3, the DNA is TGCAGCGTCCTGGGGGGGACTAGCGGGAGTCGGGTCGGCACAGATACGCAGTATTTT. Translation: CSVLGGTSGSRVGTDTQYF.

This clonotype was seen only a few times. The chain recombines TRBV18 with TRBJ2-1, with D possibly being TRBD2 (5 bases). Trimming took 3 bases from V and 0 from J, leaving 15 bases between them. The CDR3 contains 17 residues. From germline, CDR1 is KGHSH and CDR2 LQKENI. CDR3 region: CASSPNGAEGSYNEQFF. As DNA, the CDR3 is TGTGCCAGCTCACCGAACGGCGCTGAGGGCTCCTACAATGAGCAGTTCTTC.

This clonotype was seen only a few times. The chain links TRBV7-9 to TRBJ2-7, with a weak D call TRBD1 (6 bases). V gave up 3 bases and J gave up 0 bases, with 9 bases separating them. Germline V lookup: CDR1 SEHNR, CDR2 FQNEAQ (reference sequence). The CDR3 is 14 amino acids. The CDR3 nucleotides are TGTGCCAGCAGCTTTACAGGGTACTCCTACGAGCAGTACTTC. It yields the protein CASSFTGYSYEQYF.

This clonotype was observed many times. The chain employs TRBV5-5 and TRBJ1-2; 8 nucleotides agree with TRBD1. The CDR3 has 14 residues. The germline V gene has CDR1 SGHKS and CDR2 YYEKEE (reference sequence). V dropped 4 bases and J dropped 3; count of bases not matched to a gene: 5. The CDR3 sequence is CASSPGQEHYGYTF. CDR3 nucleotides: TGTGCCAGCAGCCCGGGACAGGAGCACTATGGCTACACCTTC.

J is TRBJ2-7 and V is TRBV4-1; 7 positions agree with TRBD1. The CDR3 is 16 residues long. Germline V CDR1 and CDR2: MGHRA, YSYEKL. J lost 0 bases, V lost 4 bases, and 9 bases had no gene match. CDR3 DNA sequence: TGCGCCAGCAGCCGACCGGGACAGTCCCTCTCCTACGAGCAGTACTTC. This translates into CASSRPGQSLSYEQYF.

This clonotype has ten or more counts. The chain recombines TRBV7-8 with TRBJ1-2; D is unresolved. The length of the CDR3 is 14 residues. Germline V lookup: CDR1 SGHVS, CDR2 FQNEAQ. Trimming took 1 base from V and 0 from J, leaving 6 bases between them. The CDR3 nucleotides read TGTGCCAGCAGCTTAGACAGAACTAACTATGGCTACACCTTC. This encodes CASSLDRTNYGYTF.

In this sample, this clonotype turned up once. The rearrangement links TRBV12-3 or TRBV12-4 to TRBJ1-2, with D hard to call. Trimming stripped 2 bases from V and 2 bases from J, with 6 bases between. The CDR3 totals 13 residues. This CDR3 is CASSLLQNYGYTF. The CDR3 bases are TGTGCCAGCAGTTTATTACAGAACTATGGCTACACCTTC.

This clonotype was counted a few times. The gene calls are TRBV27 and TRBJ1-2; 9 nucleotides align to TRBD1. The CDR3 is 16 residues long. Germline CDR1 is MNHEY and CDR2 is SMNVEV (reference sequence). After removal of 5 bases from V and 3 bases from J, the junction contained 10 bases not matched to a gene. CDR3 DNA: TGTGCCAGCAGTACAAACAGGGGGCGAAAGTACTATGGCTACACCTTC. Its protein product is CASSTNRGRKYYGYTF.

V and J are TRBV4-2 and TRBJ1-1; 7 nucleotides match TRBD1. Germline CDR1 LGHNA, CDR2 YNFKEQ. The CDR3 covers 16 residues. Trimming at V came to 2 bases and at J to 0 bases, leaving 6 bases not matched to a gene. The CDR3 loop reads CASSQTSTGVNTEAFF. CDR3 coding DNA: TGTGCCAGCAGCCAAACCAGTACAGGGGTGAACACTGAAGCTTTCTTT.

This clonotype was picked up many times. This chain connects TRBV7-2 to TRBJ2-3, with 10 bases matching TRBD1. Germline V gene lookup returns CDR1 SGHTA and CDR2 FQGNSA. This CDR3 is built from 16 residues. Losses at the gene ends were 6 bases for V and 1 base for J; bases not matched to a gene: 7. The DNA of the CDR3 is TGTGCCAGCAGACCGACAGGGGGCATGGGCACAGATACGCAGTATTTT. Amino acids: CASRPTGGMGTDTQYF.

This clonotype was counted at least ten times. CDR3 residues: CASSLKVTDTQYF. The CDR3 nucleotides read TGTGCCAGCAGCTTAAAAGTTACAGATACGCAGTATTTT. The gene calls are TRBV7-3 and TRBJ2-3, with unresolved D. Germline V gene data show CDR1 as SGHTA and CDR2 as FQGTGA. The CDR3 has 13 residues. Trimming removed 1 base from V and 3 bases from J, with 5 bases in between. The variable domain in full, with the rest retrieved from reference TRBV7-3 and TRBJ2-3, is GAGVSQTPSNKVTEKGKYVELRCDPISGHTALYWYRQSLGQGPEFLIYFQGTGAADDSGLPNDRFFAVRPEGSVSTLKIQRTERGDSAVYLCASSLKVTDTQYFGPGTRLTVL.

The V call is TRBV19, the J call TRBJ1-1; D is unresolved. The V end was cut by 6 bases, the J end by 3 bases, with 20 bases between. The germline CDR1 and CDR2 sequences are LNHDA and SQIVND (reference sequence). There are 16 residues in the CDR3. The CDR3 region is CASRRRIWGADTEAFF. Written as DNA, the CDR3 is TGTGCCAGTAGACGAAGGATATGGGGAGCGGACACTGAAGCTTTCTTT.

The V and J genes are TRBV20-1 and TRBJ2-6; 8 bases are shared with TRBD1. Trimming took 0 bases from V and 3 from J; bases not matched to a gene: 10. The CDR3 runs 18 residues. Germline loops: CDR1 DFQATT, CDR2 SNEGSKA (reference sequence). In DNA form, the CDR3 reads TGCAGTGCTAGAGATTTACGGACAGGGATGTATGGGGCCAACGTCCTGACTTTC. Its protein is CSARDLRTGMYGANVLTF.

This clonotype has more than one count but fewer than ten. The chain combines TRBV19 with TRBJ1-5; D is possibly TRBD1 (6 bases). Germline V gives CDR1 LNHDA, CDR2 SQIVND (reference sequence). V was pared by 3 bases and J by 3 bases, with 12 bases between. This CDR3 is built from 15 residues. CDR3 nucleotide sequence: TGTGCCAGTAGTATGGCGGACAGAGTCAATCAGCCCCAGCATTTT. Translated: CASSMADRVNQPQHF.

V gene TRBV14 combines with J gene TRBJ1-2; D remains ambiguous. Trimming removed 5 bases from V and 10 bases from J, with 26 bases in between. This CDR3 has 16 residues. The germline V gene encodes CDR1 SGHDN and CDR2 FVKESK. The CDR3 coding sequence is TGTGCCAGCAGCTCCTTACTGCTAGGGCCCTCAGCCGACTACACCTTC. It is translated as CASSSLLLGPSADYTF.

V usage is TRBV7-2 and J usage is TRBJ1-6, with 9 nucleotides matching TRBD1. The CDR3 is 17 residues long. Trimming removed 5 bases from V and 6 bases from J; junction bases left unmatched: 11. CDR1 SGHTA and CDR2 FQGNSA come from the germline V gene. The CDR3 nucleotides are TGTGCCAGCAGCCCCGGGACAGGGAGGACTTTTAATTCACCCCTCCACTTT. Its translation: CASSPGTGRTFNSPLHF.